Presented here are 31 T cell receptor beta chains from one specimen sequenced in a study of T cells in Graves' hyperthyroidism and ophthalmopathy. The CDR3 regions of TCR beta were amplified from RNA transcripts. With the HTBI primer set, the TCR CDR3 went through a first round of RT-PCR. Via MiXCR, TCRdb re-called the multiplex PCR reads, giving one row per CDR3 protein. The table has 300,000 to 350,000 distinct CDR3 sequences, 15% to 20% seen once. Sequenced: blood. These receptors were obtained from a woman aged 40 to 49 with Graves' ophthalmopathy.

The rearrangement uses TRBV12-3 or TRBV12-4 and TRBJ2-4, with D unresolved. The CDR3 runs 12 residues. Trimming removed 5 bases at V and 9 bases at J, with 11 bases between. CDR3 sequence reads: CASSVRGGIQYF. CDR3 coding DNA: TGTGCCAGCAGTGTCAGAGGCGGCATTCAGTACTTC.

This clonotype was seen many times. The rearrangement uses TRBV18 and TRBJ2-7; D not resolved. V lost 0 bases and J lost 4, with 7 bases in between. The CDR3 covers 13 residues. In germline, CDR1 is KGHSH, CDR2 LQKENI. The CDR3 spells CASSPPDKYEQYF. The CDR3, as DNA: TGTGCCAGCTCACCACCAGACAAGTACGAGCAGTACTTC.

This clonotype was detected many times. The chain recombines TRBV6-4 with TRBJ1-1; 10 bases map to TRBD1. After removal of 6 bases from V and 1 base from J, the junction contained 14 bases not matched to a gene. CDR3 length equals 18 residues. Germline CDR1 and CDR2: MRHNA and SNTAGT. In nucleotides, the CDR3 is TGTGCCAGCAGCCCCGGGACAGGGGCCCCATTAAGGAACACTGAAGCTTTCTTT. Translation gives CASSPGTGAPLRNTEAFF.

This clonotype was detected ten times or more. This chain links TRBV10-3 with TRBJ1-5, with a tentative D call TRBD1 (6 bases). The CDR3 is made up of 13 amino acids. V lost 9 bases to trimming and J lost 3 bases, with 12 bases between them. CDR1 and CDR2 from the germline V gene are ENHRY and SYGVKD. CDR3 bases: TGTGCCATTCTTGGACAGCCCAATCAGCCCCAGCATTTT. Translation: CAILGQPNQPQHF.

This clonotype was recorded many times. J is TRBJ1-1 and V is TRBV12-3 or TRBV12-4; D gene uncertain. V was clipped by 4 bases and J by 1 base, with 4 bases between them. The CDR3 is made up of 12 amino acids. The CDR3 protein is CASSYGNTEAFF. CDR3 DNA: TGTGCCAGCAGTTATGGGAACACTGAAGCTTTCTTT.

This clonotype was picked up a small number of times. The chain uses TRBV20-1 and TRBJ2-7; 10 bases are shared with TRBD1. The CDR3 is made up of 14 amino acids. The ends lost 6 bases at V and 2 bases at J; junction bases unmatched: 7. CDR1 is DFQATT, CDR2 SNEGSKA, per germline (reference sequence). The CDR3 here is CSAETGTGAYEQYF. CDR3 nucleotide sequence: TGCAGTGCAGAAACCGGGACAGGGGCCTACGAGCAGTACTTC.

This clonotype is a singleton in its sample. The J gene is TRBJ1-1, the V gene TRBV7-3; a weak D match, TRBD1 (6 bases). The CDR3 contains 17 residues. The germline V gene has CDR1 SGHTA and CDR2 FQGTGA. V lost 5 bases to trimming and J lost 1 base, with 20 bases between them. CDR3: CASSPTGGASKNTEAFF. The DNA of the CDR3 is TGTGCCAGCAGCCCTACCGGGGGGGCCTCAAAGAACACTGAAGCTTTCTTT.

The chain carries TRBV19 and TRBJ2-7; 9 bases align to TRBD1. Germline V CDR1 and CDR2: LNHDA, SQIVND (reference sequence). The V and J ends lost 4 bases and 3 bases, in that order; junction bases with no gene match: 7. The CDR3 runs 15 residues. CDR3 in DNA: TGTGCCAGTAGTACACGCCCGGGACAGGGCTACGAGCAGTACTTC. Its protein is CASSTRPGQGYEQYF.

As for this clonotype: A much larger clone differs from this one at a single base, so this may be a read error. This sequence joins TRBV14 and TRBJ2-5; D may be TRBD1 (6 bases). Germline-derived CDR1 and CDR2 are SGHDN and FVKESK. CDR3 length equals 16 residues. CDR3 loop: CASSQEIWPGVETLYF. The CDR3 coding sequence is TGTGCCAGCAGCCAAGAAATCTGGCCAGGGGTGGAGACCCTGTACTTC.

This clonotype was detected many times. The V gene is TRBV10-3, the J gene TRBJ2-7; 8 bases are shared with TRBD1. The CDR3 runs to 14 residues. The V gene's germline CDR1 is ENHRY and CDR2 SYGVKD. Losses at the gene ends were 5 bases for V and 6 bases for J; bases not matched to a gene: 9. The CDR3 sequence is CAISRPGQASEQYF. In DNA, the CDR3 is TGTGCCATCAGTAGACCGGGACAGGCCTCCGAGCAGTACTTC.

This clonotype came up many times. V usage is TRBV27 and J usage is TRBJ2-7; TRBD1 aligns across 11 bases. Germline trimming cut 4 bases from V and 2 bases from J; bases unmatched to any gene: 4. The CDR3 is 15 residues long. Germline V CDR1 and CDR2: MNHEY, SMNVEV (reference sequence). CDR3 sequence: CASSSPGQGAYEQYF. The CDR3 DNA reads as TGTGCCAGCAGTTCTCCGGGACAGGGGGCCTACGAGCAGTACTTC.

The V call is TRBV29-1, the J call TRBJ2-2, with TRBD1 matching 8 bases. The CDR3 has 15 amino acids. J gave up 0 bases and V 6 bases, and 6 bases lay outside the gene matches. Germline CDR1 SQVTM, CDR2 ANQGSEA. This CDR3 reads CSVVGQDSNTGELFF. The DNA for the CDR3 is TGCAGCGTCGTGGGACAGGACTCGAACACCGGGGAGCTGTTTTTT.

The rearrangement uses TRBV24-1 and TRBJ1-1; 8 bases map to TRBD1. Trimming cost V 3 bases and J 4 bases; bases outside gene matches: 6. The CDR3 covers 15 residues. Germline V gene sequence: CDR1 KGHDR, CDR2 SFDVKD. The CDR3 DNA is TGTGCCACCAGTGATCTACAGGGGGTTCCCACTGAAGCTTTCTTT. It codes for CATSDLQGVPTEAFF.

The chain carries TRBV13 and TRBJ1-2; 7 bases are a match to TRBD1. This CDR3 spans 17 amino acids. V trimming: 2 bases; J trimming: 2 bases; junction bases outside the gene matches: 11. The germline V gene encodes CDR1 PRHDT and CDR2 FYEKMQ (reference sequence). The CDR3 DNA follows: TGTGCCAGCAGCTTAAATACAGGGGCGAGGACGAACTATGGCTACACCTTC. This gives the protein CASSLNTGARTNYGYTF.

This clonotype was counted at least ten times. This sequence joins TRBV6-4 and TRBJ2-2, with a weak D call TRBD2 (7 bases). The V and J ends lost 2 bases and 5 bases respectively, with 15 bases between them. The CDR3 has 16 amino acids. CDR1 is MRHNA, CDR2 SNTAGT, per germline. CDR3 bases: TGTGCCAGCAGTGACAGGGGGGGCGAGAGGACCGGGGAGCTGTTTTTT. Protein: CASSDRGGERTGELFF.

The table lists this clonotype with many counts. This sequence joins TRBV30 and TRBJ2-7; D is possibly TRBD1 or TRBD2 (5 bases each). Trimming pared 3 bases from V and 4 bases from J, leaving 10 bases between. Germline CDR1 and CDR2: GTSNPN and SVGIG (reference sequence). The CDR3 sequence is 12 residues long. The CDR3 sequence is CAWRFGGYEQYF. In nucleotides, the CDR3 is TGTGCCTGGAGGTTTGGGGGTTACGAGCAGTACTTC. The entire variable domain, with the rest obtained from reference TRBV30 and TRBJ2-7, is as follows: SQTIHQWPATLVQPVGSPLSLECTVEGTSNPNLYWYRQAAGRGLQLLFYSVGIGQISSEVPQNLSASRPQDRQFILSSKKLLLSDSGFYLCAWRFGGYEQYFGPGTRLTVT.

This clonotype appeared many times. The chain couples TRBV12-3 or TRBV12-4 to TRBJ2-7, with TRBD2 matching over 11 bases. The CDR3 extends over 14 amino acids. V shed 6 bases and J 3 bases; nucleotides not matched to a gene: 4. The CDR3 loop is CASRASGRIYEQYF. In DNA form, the CDR3 reads TGTGCCAGCAGGGCTAGCGGGAGGATCTACGAGCAGTACTTC.

This clonotype was detected ten times or more. The chain employs TRBV5-1 and TRBJ2-7; the match to TRBD1 covers 8 bases. Trimming removed 0 bases from V and 3 bases from J; junction bases left unmatched: 5. Germline V gene data show CDR1 as SGHRS and CDR2 as YFSETQ. This CDR3 spans 15 amino acids. CDR3 DNA sequence: TGCGCCAGCAGCTTGGCCGGGACAGGAGACTACGAGCAGTACTTC. Protein: CASSLAGTGDYEQYF.

The rearrangement uses TRBV6-2 or TRBV6-3 and TRBJ1-1; 7 nucleotides align to TRBD1. The CDR3 totals 14 residues. Germline trimming cut 5 bases from V and 8 bases from J; bases unmatched to any gene: 11. CDR1 is MNHEY and CDR2 is SVGEGT in the germline V gene. The CDR3 coding sequence is TGTGCCAGCAGTGCGACAGGGAAGGGGACCGAAGCTTTCTTT. Translated: CASSATGKGTEAFF.

This clonotype was seen at least ten times. V is TRBV29-1 and J is TRBJ2-7, with 7 positions matching TRBD1. The junction had 2 bases not matched to a gene; V was cut back by 6 bases and J by 3 bases. This CDR3 spans 11 amino acids. Germline V gene lookup returns CDR1 SQVTM and CDR2 ANQGSEA. The DNA of the CDR3 is TGCAGCGTGGGACAGCTCTACGAGCAGTACTTC. This gives the protein CSVGQLYEQYF.

This clonotype was counted a few times. This chain joins TRBV6-1 and TRBJ2-7; 11 bases map to TRBD1. Germline trimming cut 3 bases from V and 5 bases from J; bases unmatched to any gene: 3. CDR3 length: 14 amino acids. The germline V gene has CDR1 MNHNS and CDR2 SASEGT. This CDR3 reads CASSDGTGGDEQYF. The CDR3 nucleotides read TGTGCCAGCAGTGATGGGACAGGGGGGGACGAGCAGTACTTC.

The CDR3 loop is CASSEMGRGSGTEAFF. For the CDR3, the DNA is TGTGCCAGCAGTGAAATGGGCAGGGGTAGCGGCACTGAAGCTTTCTTT. The chain carries TRBV2 and TRBJ1-1, with D possibly being TRBD1 (6 bases). Looked up from germline, CDR1 is SNHLY and CDR2 is FYNNEI. The CDR3 is 16 residues long. V lost 2 bases and J 4 bases, leaving 17 bases between the germline ends.

This clonotype showed up many times. The chain links TRBV13 to TRBJ2-6; 11 nucleotides match TRBD2. Germline V gene data show CDR1 as PRHDT and CDR2 as FYEKMQ (reference sequence). This CDR3 contains 20 residues. V shed 4 bases, J shed 0 bases, and the junction held 11 bases outside the gene matches. This chain's CDR3 is CASSSPPLLAGDSGANVLTF. In DNA form, the CDR3 reads TGTGCCAGCAGCTCGCCCCCTTTACTAGCGGGAGACTCTGGGGCCAACGTCCTGACTTTC.

This chain links TRBV11-2 with TRBJ2-2; 9 positions match TRBD2. V lost 0 bases to trimming and J lost 6 bases; unmatched junction nucleotides: 5. The CDR3 length is 16 residues. Germline lookup yields CDR1 SGHAT and CDR2 FQNNGV. The CDR3 loop is CASSLEYSGSAGELFF. CDR3 DNA: TGTGCCAGCAGCTTAGAATATAGCGGGAGCGCCGGGGAGCTGTTTTTT.

This clonotype came up many times. V and J are TRBV4-1 and TRBJ2-7; possibly TRBD1 or TRBD2 for D (5 bases each). The CDR3 extends over 17 amino acids. Per germline, CDR1 MGHRA and CDR2 YSYEKL. Trimming shortened V by 1 base and J by 3 bases, and 19 bases separated the two germline ends. The CDR3, as DNA: TGCGCCAGCAGCCAAGTGCCTGGGGCAATCGGGAACTACGAGCAGTACTTC. Amino acids: CASSQVPGAIGNYEQYF.

This clonotype was recorded many times. The chain recombines TRBV3-1 with TRBJ2-4; 16 bases agree with TRBD2. CDR1 is LGHDT, CDR2 YNNKEL, per germline (reference sequence). V lost 0 bases to trimming and J lost 7 bases; unmatched junction nucleotides: 6. The CDR3 extends over 18 amino acids. As DNA, the CDR3 is TGTGCCAGCAGCCAAGACCGGACGGGACTAGCGGGAGGGAACATTCAGTACTTC. Residues: CASSQDRTGLAGGNIQYF.

This clonotype has a count of ten or more. The chain combines TRBV30 with TRBJ1-2, with unresolved D. CDR3 length equals 13 residues. Germline CDR1 GTSNPN, CDR2 SVGIG (reference sequence). V was shortened by 8 bases and J by 3 bases, with 16 bases between the two germline ends. As DNA, the CDR3 is TGTGCCCGGTCGAAAGGGAGTGACTATGGCTACACCTTC. This gives the protein CARSKGSDYGYTF.

This clonotype was seen many times. This chain uses TRBV27 with TRBJ1-2; D gene ambiguous. Trimming took off 2 bases at V and 8 bases at J, with 9 bases between the two ends. Per germline, CDR1 MNHEY and CDR2 SMNVEV (reference sequence). The CDR3 spans 12 residues. For the CDR3, the DNA is TGTGCCAGCAGTTTAGAAGGCCGGGGCTACACCTTC. Encoded protein: CASSLEGRGYTF.

This clonotype was recorded at least ten times. V is TRBV18 and J is TRBJ1-1; D perhaps matches TRBD1 (6 bases). V lost 1 base and J lost 11, with 11 bases in between. Germline-derived CDR1 and CDR2 are KGHSH and LQKENI. The CDR3 is made up of 12 amino acids. CDR3 in amino acids: CASSPLYREAFF. DNA of the CDR3: TGTGCCAGCTCACCACTATACAGGGAGGCTTTCTTT. Using reference TRBV18 and TRBJ1-1 for the parts outside the CDR3, the full variable domain is NAGVMQNPRHLVRRRGQEARLRCSPMKGHSHVYWYRQLPEEGLKFMVYLQKENIIDESGMPKERFSAEFPKEGPSILRIQQVVRGDSAAYFCASSPLYREAFFGQGTRLTVV.

In this sample, this clonotype turned up many times. The chain joins TRBV10-3 to TRBJ2-7, with D possibly matching TRBD1 (7 bases). Per germline, CDR1 ENHRY and CDR2 SYGVKD. The CDR3 spans 14 residues. V gave up 6 bases and J gave up 0 bases, with 12 bases separating them. The CDR3, as DNA: TGTGCCATCAGGGGGGGACAGAACTCCTACGAGCAGTACTTC. Protein product: CAIRGGQNSYEQYF.

This clonotype has at least ten counts. The V call is TRBV6-2 or TRBV6-3, the J call TRBJ1-2; D is uncertain. The CDR3 has 16 residues. Germline V gene sequence: CDR1 MNHEY, CDR2 SVGEGT. Between the trimmed V and J ends, which lost 0 bases and 0 bases, there was a span of 11 bases. The CDR3 reads CASSYSGSASNYGYTF. The DNA for the CDR3 is TGTGCCAGCAGTTACTCGGGTTCTGCTTCTAACTATGGCTACACCTTC.